Below, one T cell receptor (beta chain) is given with its context. Antigen specificity is unknown. Adults of Caucasian background living in Nashville, Tennessee made up all donors. This entry comes from a study of shared clonotypes between healthy human individuals. Study-level results: Shared across a handful of donors were around 5% of the naive CD4 clonotypes. The sole specimen, blood, was sampled, and tissue repertoires likely differ.

Deletions cut 2 bases from V and 0 bases from J, with 17 bases between. CDR1 and CDR2 from the germline V gene are KGHSH and LQKENI. The CDR3 extends over 18 amino acids. Generated by immunoSEQ multiplex PCR, the TCRdb table keeps only in-frame clones and is missing some. The sample consists of 2 million to 2.5 million clones, almost 96% of them appearing once. Sequenced sample: naive CD4+ T cells sorted from blood. The subset here: CD45RA+ positively selected. The V and J genes are TRBV18 and TRBJ1-3; D is possibly TRBD1 (5 bases). The TCR was taken from a man younger than 35 in good health. In nucleotides, the CDR3 is TGTGCCAGCTCACCATACCGGGACGGGGGAACCTCTGGAAACACCATATATTTT. The encoded protein is CASSPYRDGGTSGNTIYF. Supplemented by reference TRBV18 and TRBJ1-3, the full variable domain reads NAGVMQNPRHLVRRRGQEARLRCSPMKGHSHVYWYRQLPEEGLKFMVYLQKENIIDESGMPKERFSAEFPKEGPSILRIQQVVRGDSAAYFCASSPYRDGGTSGNTIYFGEGSWLTVV.